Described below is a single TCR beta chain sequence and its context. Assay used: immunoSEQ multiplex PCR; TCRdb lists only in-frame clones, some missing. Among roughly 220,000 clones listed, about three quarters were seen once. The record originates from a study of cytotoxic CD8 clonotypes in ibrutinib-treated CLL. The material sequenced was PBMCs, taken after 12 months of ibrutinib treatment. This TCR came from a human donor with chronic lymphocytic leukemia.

CDR3 in DNA: TGTGCCAGCAGCGTAGAAGACAGGCAAAGGGGGGGAGAAGCTTTCTTT. Protein: CASSVEDRQRGGEAFF. The chain has TRBV9 and TRBJ1-1, with D perhaps matching TRBD1 (6 bases). With 0 bases removed from V and 8 bases from J, the gap between germline ends came to 20 bases. This CDR3 is 16 amino acids long. Germline loops: CDR1 SGDLS, CDR2 YYNGEE.